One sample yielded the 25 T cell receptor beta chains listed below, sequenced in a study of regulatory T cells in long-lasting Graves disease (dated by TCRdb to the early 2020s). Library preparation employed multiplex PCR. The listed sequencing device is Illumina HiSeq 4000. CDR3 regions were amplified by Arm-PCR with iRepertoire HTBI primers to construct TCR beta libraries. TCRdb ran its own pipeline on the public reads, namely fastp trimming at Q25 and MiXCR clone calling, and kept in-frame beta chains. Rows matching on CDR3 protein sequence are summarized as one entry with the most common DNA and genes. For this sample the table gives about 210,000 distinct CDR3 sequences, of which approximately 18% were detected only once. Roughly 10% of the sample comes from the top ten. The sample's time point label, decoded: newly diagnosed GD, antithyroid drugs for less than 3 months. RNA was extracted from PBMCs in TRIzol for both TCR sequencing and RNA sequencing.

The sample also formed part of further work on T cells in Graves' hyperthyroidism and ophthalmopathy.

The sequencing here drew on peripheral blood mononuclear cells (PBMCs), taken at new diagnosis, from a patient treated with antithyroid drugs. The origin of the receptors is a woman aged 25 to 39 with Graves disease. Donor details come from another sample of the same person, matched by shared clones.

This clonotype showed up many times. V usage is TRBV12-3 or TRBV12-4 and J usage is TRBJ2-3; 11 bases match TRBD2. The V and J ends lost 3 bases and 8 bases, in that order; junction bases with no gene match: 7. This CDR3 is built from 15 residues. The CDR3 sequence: CASSLVAGGPGTQYF. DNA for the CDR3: TGTGCCAGCAGTTTGGTAGCGGGAGGGCCTGGTACGCAGTATTTT.

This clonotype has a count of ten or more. The CDR3 sequence: CASSLGDRAEKLFF. In nucleotides, the CDR3 is TGCGCCAGCAGCTTGGGGGACAGGGCGGAAAAACTGTTTTTT. The chain joins TRBV5-1 to TRBJ1-4; TRBD1 matches 9 bases. CDR3 length equals 14 residues. Germline-derived CDR1 and CDR2 are SGHRS and YFSETQ. J was trimmed by 8 bases and V by 0 bases; bases with no gene match: 2.

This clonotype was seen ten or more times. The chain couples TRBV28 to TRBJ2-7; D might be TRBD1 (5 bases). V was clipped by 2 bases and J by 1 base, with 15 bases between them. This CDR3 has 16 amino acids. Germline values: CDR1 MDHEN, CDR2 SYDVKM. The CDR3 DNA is TGTGCCAGCAGTTTACTCCTGCGGACACATTCCTACGAGCAGTACTTC. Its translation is CASSLLLRTHSYEQYF.

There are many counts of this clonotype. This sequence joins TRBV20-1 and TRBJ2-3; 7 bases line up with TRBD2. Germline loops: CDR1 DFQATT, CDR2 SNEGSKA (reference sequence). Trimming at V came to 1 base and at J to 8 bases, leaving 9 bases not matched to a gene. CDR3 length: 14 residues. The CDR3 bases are TGCAGTGCTAGAGTTTCGGGGGGACGTGGTACGCAGTATTTT. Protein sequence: CSARVSGGRGTQYF.

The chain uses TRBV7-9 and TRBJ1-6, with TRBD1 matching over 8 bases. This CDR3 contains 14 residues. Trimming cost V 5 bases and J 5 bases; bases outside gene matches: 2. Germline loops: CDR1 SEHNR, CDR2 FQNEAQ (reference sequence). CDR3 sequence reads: CASSVDRDNSPLHF. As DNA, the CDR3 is TGTGCCAGCAGCGTGGACAGGGATAATTCACCCCTCCACTTT.

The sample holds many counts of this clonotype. The CDR3 is CASLGGPAETQYF. The CDR3 nucleotides are TGTGCCAGCTTGGGGGGCCCGGCCGAGACCCAGTACTTC. This chain links TRBV11-1 with TRBJ2-5; either TRBD1 or TRBD2 may supply D (6 bases each). The CDR3 runs to 13 residues. Germline V gene data show CDR1 as SGHAT and CDR2 as FQDESV (reference sequence). V lost 8 bases and J lost 5, with 15 bases in between.

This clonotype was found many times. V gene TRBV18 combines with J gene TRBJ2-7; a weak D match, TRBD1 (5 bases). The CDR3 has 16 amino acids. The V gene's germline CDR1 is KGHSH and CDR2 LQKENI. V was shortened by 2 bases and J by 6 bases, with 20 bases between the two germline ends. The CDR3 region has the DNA TGTGCCAGCTCACCAAGGAATGGGGCAGGGAAAGGCGAGCAGTACTTC. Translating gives CASSPRNGAGKGEQYF.

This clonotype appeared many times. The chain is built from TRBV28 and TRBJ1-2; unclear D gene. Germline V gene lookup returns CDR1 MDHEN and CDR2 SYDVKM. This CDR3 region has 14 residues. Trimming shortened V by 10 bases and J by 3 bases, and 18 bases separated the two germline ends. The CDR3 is CANNGVEPDYGYTF. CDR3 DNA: TGTGCCAATAACGGTGTGGAACCTGACTATGGCTACACCTTC.

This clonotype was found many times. The CDR3 sequence: CASSSGQGNEKLFF. CDR3 in DNA: TGTGCCAGCAGTTCGGGACAGGGAAATGAAAAACTGTTTTTT. The V call is TRBV12-3 or TRBV12-4, the J call TRBJ1-4; 9 bases line up with TRBD1. The CDR3 spans 14 residues. The V gene end was trimmed by 4 bases and the J gene end by 5 bases; junction bases not matched to a gene: 2.

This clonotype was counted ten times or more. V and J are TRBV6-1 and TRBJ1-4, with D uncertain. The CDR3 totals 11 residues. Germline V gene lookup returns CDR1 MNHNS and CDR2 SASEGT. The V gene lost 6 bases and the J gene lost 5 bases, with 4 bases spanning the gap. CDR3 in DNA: TGTGCCAGCAGCTCCAATGAAAAACTGTTTTTT. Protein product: CASSSNEKLFF.

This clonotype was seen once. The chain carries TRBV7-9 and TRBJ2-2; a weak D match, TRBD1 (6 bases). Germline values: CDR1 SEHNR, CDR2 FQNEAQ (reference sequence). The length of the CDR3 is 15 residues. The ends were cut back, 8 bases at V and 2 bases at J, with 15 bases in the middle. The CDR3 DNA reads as TGTGCCAGCCCCCCGGGACACATTAACACCGGGGAGCTGTTTTTT. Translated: CASPPGHINTGELFF.

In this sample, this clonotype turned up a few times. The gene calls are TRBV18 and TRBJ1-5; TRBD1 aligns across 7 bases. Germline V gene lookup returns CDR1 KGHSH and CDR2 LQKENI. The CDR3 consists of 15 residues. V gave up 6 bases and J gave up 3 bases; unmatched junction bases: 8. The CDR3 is CASSRGQVLNQPQHF. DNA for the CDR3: TGTGCCAGCTCTCGCGGACAGGTCCTCAATCAGCCCCAGCATTTT.

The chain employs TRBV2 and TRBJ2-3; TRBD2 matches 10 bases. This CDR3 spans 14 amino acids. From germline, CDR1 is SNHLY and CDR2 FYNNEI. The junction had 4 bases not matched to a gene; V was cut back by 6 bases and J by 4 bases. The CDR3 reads CASRGGLAADTQYF. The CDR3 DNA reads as TGTGCCAGCAGGGGTGGACTAGCGGCAGATACGCAGTATTTT.

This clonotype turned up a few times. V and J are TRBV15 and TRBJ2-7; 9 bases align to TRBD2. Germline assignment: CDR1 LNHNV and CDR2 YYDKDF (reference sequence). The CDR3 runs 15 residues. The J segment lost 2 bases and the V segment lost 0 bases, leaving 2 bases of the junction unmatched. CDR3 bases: TGTGCCACCAGCAGAGATGGCGGGGGGGCCTACGAGCAGTACTTC. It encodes CATSRDGGGAYEQYF.

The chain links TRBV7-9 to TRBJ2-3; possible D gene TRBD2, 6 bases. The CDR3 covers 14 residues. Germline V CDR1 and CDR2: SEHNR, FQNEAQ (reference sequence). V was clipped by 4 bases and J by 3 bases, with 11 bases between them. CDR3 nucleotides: TGTGCCAGCAGCTCCGGGGGAGTGACAGATACGCAGTATTTT. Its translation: CASSSGGVTDTQYF.

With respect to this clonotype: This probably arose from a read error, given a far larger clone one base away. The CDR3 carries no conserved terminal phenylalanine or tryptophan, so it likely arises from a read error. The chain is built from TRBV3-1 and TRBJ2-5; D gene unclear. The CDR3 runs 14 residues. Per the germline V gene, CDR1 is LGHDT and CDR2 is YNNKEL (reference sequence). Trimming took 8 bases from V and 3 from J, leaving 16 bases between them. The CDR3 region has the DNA TGTGCCAGCTCACCCCCGGAGCGAAAAGAGACCCAGTACTCC. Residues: CASSPPERKETQYS.

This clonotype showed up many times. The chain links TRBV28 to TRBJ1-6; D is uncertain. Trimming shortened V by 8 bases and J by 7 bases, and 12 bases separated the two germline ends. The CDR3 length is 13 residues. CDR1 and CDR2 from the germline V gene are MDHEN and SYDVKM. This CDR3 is CASCRAMNSPLHF. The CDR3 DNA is TGTGCCAGCTGTAGGGCGATGAATTCACCCCTCCACTTT.

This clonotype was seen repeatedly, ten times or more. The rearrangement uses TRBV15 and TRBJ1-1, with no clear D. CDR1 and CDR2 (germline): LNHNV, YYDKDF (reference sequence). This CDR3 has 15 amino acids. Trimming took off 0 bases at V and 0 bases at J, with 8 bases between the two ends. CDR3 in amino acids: CATSRDRGLNTEAFF. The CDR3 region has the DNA TGTGCCACCAGCAGAGATCGTGGGTTGAACACTGAAGCTTTCTTT.

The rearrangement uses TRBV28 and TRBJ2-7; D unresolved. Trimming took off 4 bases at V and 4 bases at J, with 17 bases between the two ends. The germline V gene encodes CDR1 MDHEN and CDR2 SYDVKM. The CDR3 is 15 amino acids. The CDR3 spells CASSSLRGSSYEQYF. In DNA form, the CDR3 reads TGTGCCAGCAGTTCCCTGCGAGGTAGTTCTTACGAGCAGTACTTC.

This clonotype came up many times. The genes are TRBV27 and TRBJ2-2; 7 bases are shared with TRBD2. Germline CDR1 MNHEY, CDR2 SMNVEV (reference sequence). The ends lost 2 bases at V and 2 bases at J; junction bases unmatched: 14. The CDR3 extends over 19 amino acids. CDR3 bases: TGTGCCAGCAGTTTACGGGCCTGGTTAACGGGACTAAACACCGGGGAGCTGTTTTTT. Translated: CASSLRAWLTGLNTGELFF.

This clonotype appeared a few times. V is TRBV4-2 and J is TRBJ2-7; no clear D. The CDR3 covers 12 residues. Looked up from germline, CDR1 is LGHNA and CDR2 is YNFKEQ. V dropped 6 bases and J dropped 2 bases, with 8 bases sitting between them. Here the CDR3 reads CASRGSTYEQYF. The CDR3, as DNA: TGTGCCAGCAGGGGCTCTACCTACGAGCAGTACTTC.

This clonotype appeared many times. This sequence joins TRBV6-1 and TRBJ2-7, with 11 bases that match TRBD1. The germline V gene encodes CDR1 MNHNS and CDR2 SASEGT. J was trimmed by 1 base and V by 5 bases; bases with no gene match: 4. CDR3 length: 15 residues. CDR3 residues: CASSRRDRGSYEQYF. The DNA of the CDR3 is TGTGCCAGCAGTCGCCGGGACAGGGGGTCCTACGAGCAGTACTTC.

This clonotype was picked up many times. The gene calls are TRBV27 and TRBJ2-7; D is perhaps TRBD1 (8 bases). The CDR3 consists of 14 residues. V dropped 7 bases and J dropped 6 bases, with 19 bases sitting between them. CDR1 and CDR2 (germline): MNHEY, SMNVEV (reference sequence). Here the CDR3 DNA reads TGTGCCAGCACCTGGACAGGGAGGGTAGGCGAGCAGTACTTC. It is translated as CASTWTGRVGEQYF.

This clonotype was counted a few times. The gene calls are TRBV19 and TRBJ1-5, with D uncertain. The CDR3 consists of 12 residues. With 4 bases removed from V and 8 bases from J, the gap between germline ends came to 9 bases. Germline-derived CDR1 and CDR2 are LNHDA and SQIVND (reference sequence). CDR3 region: CASSRTLEPQHF. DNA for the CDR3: TGTGCCAGTAGTAGGACTCTGGAGCCCCAGCATTTT.

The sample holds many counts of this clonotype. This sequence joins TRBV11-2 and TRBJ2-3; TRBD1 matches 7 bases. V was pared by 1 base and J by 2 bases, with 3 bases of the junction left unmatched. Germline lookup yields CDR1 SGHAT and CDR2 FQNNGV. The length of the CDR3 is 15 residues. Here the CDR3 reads CASSLVGQHTDTQYF. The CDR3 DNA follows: TGTGCCAGCAGCTTAGTGGGACAGCACACAGATACGCAGTATTTT.